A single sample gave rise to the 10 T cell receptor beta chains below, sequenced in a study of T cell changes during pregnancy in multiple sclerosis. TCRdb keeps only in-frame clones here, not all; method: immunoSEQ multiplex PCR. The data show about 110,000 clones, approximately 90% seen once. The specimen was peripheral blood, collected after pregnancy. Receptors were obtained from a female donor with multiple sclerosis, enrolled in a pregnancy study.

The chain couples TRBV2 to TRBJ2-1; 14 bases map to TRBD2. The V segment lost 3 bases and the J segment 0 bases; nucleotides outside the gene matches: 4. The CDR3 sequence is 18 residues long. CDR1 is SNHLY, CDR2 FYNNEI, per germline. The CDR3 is CASSEAGLAGGSYNEQFF. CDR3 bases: TGTGCCAGCAGTGAGGCCGGACTAGCGGGGGGCTCCTACAATGAGCAGTTCTTC.

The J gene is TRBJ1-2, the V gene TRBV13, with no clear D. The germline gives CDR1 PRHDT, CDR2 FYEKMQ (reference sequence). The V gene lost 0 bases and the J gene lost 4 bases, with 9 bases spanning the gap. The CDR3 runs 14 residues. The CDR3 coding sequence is TGTGCCAGCAGCTTAGGGGGCGTGATCTATGGCTACACCTTC. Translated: CASSLGGVIYGYTF.

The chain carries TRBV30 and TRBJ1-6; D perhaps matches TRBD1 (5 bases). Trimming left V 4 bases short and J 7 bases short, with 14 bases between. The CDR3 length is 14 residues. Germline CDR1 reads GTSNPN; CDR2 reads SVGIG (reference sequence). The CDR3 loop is CAWTVRTQNSPLHF. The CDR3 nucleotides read TGTGCCTGGACGGTGAGGACACAGAATTCACCCCTCCACTTT.

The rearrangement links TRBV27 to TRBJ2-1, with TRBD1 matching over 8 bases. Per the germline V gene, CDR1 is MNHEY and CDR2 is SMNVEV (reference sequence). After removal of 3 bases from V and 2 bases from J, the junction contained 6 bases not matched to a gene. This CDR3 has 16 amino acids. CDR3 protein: CASSLLQGQAYNEQFF. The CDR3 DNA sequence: TGTGCCAGCAGTTTGCTGCAGGGACAGGCCTACAATGAGCAGTTCTTC.

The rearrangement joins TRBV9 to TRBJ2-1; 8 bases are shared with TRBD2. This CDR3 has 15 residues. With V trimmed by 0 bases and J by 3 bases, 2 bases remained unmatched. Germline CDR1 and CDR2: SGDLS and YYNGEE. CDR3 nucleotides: TGTGCCAGCAGCGTAGGAAGCGGGGGCTACAATGAGCAGTTCTTC. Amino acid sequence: CASSVGSGGYNEQFF.

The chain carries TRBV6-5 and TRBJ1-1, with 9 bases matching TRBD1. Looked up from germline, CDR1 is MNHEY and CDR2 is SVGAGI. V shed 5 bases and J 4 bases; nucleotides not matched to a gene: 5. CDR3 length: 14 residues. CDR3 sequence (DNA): TGTGCCAGCAGTGCCGGGACAGGGTTCACTGAAGCTTTCTTT. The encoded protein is CASSAGTGFTEAFF.

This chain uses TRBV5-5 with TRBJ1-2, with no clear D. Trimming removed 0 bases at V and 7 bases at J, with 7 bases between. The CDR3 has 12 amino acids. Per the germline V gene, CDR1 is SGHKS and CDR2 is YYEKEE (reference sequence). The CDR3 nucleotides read TGTGCCAGCAGCTTGGCTAACGCTGGCTACACCTTC. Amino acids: CASSLANAGYTF.

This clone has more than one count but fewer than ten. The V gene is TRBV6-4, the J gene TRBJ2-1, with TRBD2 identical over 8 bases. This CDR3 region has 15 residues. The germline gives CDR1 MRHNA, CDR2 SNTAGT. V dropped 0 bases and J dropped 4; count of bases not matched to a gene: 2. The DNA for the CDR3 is TGTGCCAGCAGTGACTCCGGGGGGGGTTACAATGAGCAGTTCTTC. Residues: CASSDSGGGYNEQFF.

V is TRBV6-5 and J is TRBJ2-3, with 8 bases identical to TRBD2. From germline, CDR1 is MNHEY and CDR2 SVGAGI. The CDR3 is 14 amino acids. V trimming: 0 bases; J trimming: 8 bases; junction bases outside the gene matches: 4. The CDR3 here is CASSYSLAGPTQYF. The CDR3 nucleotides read TGTGCCAGCAGTTACTCGCTAGCGGGTCCTACGCAGTATTTT.

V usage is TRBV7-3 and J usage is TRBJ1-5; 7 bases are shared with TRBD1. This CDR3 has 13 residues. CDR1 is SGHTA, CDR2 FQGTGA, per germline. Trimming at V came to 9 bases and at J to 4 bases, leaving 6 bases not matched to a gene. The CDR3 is CASSQGPNQPQHF. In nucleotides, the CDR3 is TGTGCCAGTTCACAGGGGCCGAATCAGCCCCAGCATTTT.